This TCR beta chain was retrieved from a study of T cells in Graves' hyperthyroidism and ophthalmopathy. Amplified TCR beta CDR3 regions derived from RNA transcripts. First-round RT-PCR with HTBI primers amplified the TCR CDR3 region. TCRdb reprocessed the multiplex PCR reads with MiXCR, giving one entry per CDR3 protein. The sample shows fewer than 700,000 distinct CDR3 sequences, over 15% of them seen only once. Trimming cost V 5 bases and J 0 bases, with 13 bases left between them. CDR1 is SGHVS and CDR2 is FQNEAQ in the germline V gene. This CDR3 contains 15 residues. Many counts were recorded for this clonotype.

The rearrangement uses TRBV7-8 and TRBJ1-2; D is unclear. The sequence was collected from a young woman with Graves' ophthalmopathy. Input material: blood. The CDR3 loop is CASSKMRGANYGYTF. The CDR3 DNA reads TGTGCCAGCAGCAAAATGCGGGGAGCTAACTATGGCTACACCTTC.